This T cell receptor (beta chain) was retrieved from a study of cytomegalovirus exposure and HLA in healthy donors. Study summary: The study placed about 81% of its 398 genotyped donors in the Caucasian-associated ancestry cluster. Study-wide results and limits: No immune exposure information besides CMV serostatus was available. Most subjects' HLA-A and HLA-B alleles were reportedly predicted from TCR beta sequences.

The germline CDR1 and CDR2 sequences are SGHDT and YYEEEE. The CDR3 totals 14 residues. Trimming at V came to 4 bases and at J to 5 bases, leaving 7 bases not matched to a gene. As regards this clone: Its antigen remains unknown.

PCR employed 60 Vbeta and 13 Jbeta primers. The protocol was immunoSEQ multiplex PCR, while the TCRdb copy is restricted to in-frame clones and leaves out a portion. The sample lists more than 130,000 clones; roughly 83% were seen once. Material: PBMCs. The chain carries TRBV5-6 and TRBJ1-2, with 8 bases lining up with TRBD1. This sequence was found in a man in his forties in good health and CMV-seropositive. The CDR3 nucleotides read TGTGCCAGCAGCGACGGGACAGGCAATTATGGCTACACCTTC. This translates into CASSDGTGNYGYTF.